This is a list of T cell receptor beta chains from one sample in a study of T cells in Graves' hyperthyroidism and ophthalmopathy. From the multiplex PCR reads, TCRdb called clonotypes with MiXCR, one entry per CDR3 protein. The sample has some 420,000 distinct CDR3 sequences; roughly 13% are singletons. Sequenced input: blood. The origin of the receptors is a woman younger than 30 with Graves' hyperthyroidism. Both conserved end residues are part of each CDR3. A D gene is named only where the DNA matches it firmly.

J gene: TRBJ2-1; V gene: TRBV5-6; D gene: TRBD1; CDR3 protein: CASIPGTAYNEQFF
J gene: TRBJ1-5; V gene: TRBV9; D gene: -; CDR3 protein: CASSVTGGDNQPQHF
J gene: TRBJ2-1; V gene: TRBV7-3; D gene: -; CDR3 protein: CASSLSRDRVNEQFF
J gene: TRBJ2-3; V gene: TRBV5-1; D gene: -; CDR3 protein: CTSSLDGSDTQYF
J gene: TRBJ2-1; V gene: TRBV24-1; D gene: TRBD2; CDR3 protein: CATSDPSGVHNEQFF
J gene: TRBJ2-7; V gene: TRBV11-2; D gene: TRBD2; CDR3 protein: CASSLLAGAVYEQYF
J gene: TRBJ1-2; V gene: TRBV28; D gene: -; CDR3 protein: CASSLRGAKGYTF
J gene: TRBJ2-3; V gene: TRBV20-1; D gene: TRBD2; CDR3 protein: CSARDIRAGVADTQYF
J gene: TRBJ1-2; V gene: TRBV7-6; D gene: -; CDR3 protein: CASSLEGARVGMDGYTF
J gene: TRBJ1-2; V gene: TRBV5-8; D gene: -; CDR3 protein: CASSPSGGTGNYGYTF
J gene: TRBJ2-2; V gene: TRBV27; D gene: -; CDR3 protein: CASSLWITGELFF